This is a list of T cell receptor beta chains from one sample in a study of cytomegalovirus exposure and HLA in healthy donors. Produced via immunoSEQ multiplex PCR; TCRdb's table is partial and in-frame only. The sample records about 170,000 clones, 84% being singletons. Input material: PBMCs. Source of these receptors: a man aged 18 to 30 in good health and CMV-seronegative. Each CDR3 is given without its conserved first and last residue. Clone sizes are given selectively: once, few, many, or a class where the clone is expanded.

CDR3aa: ASSPGTGDQPQH; v_gene: TRBV7-9; abundance: -; j_gene: TRBJ1-5
CDR3aa: ASSVVAGPYGYT; v_gene: TRBV9; abundance: -; j_gene: TRBJ1-2
CDR3aa: SASPGQGYEQY; v_gene: TRBV29-1; abundance: -; j_gene: TRBJ2-7
CDR3aa: ASSEGIPGLGPLH; v_gene: TRBV6-1; abundance: -; j_gene: TRBJ1-6
CDR3aa: ASSQIEQEFNSPLH; v_gene: TRBV16; abundance: once; j_gene: TRBJ1-6
CDR3aa: ASSQIPRTGRDEQF; v_gene: TRBV4-2; abundance: -; j_gene: TRBJ2-1
CDR3aa: ASSTRQGSGETQY; v_gene: TRBV6-5; abundance: -; j_gene: TRBJ2-5
CDR3aa: ASSSRSRQPQH; v_gene: TRBV7-8; abundance: -; j_gene: TRBJ1-5
CDR3aa: ASFPGQRIYGYT; v_gene: TRBV10-3; abundance: -; j_gene: TRBJ1-2
CDR3aa: ASSIRDREDGYT; v_gene: TRBV18; abundance: few; j_gene: TRBJ1-2
CDR3aa: ATSRGRGGFQY; v_gene: TRBV15; abundance: -; j_gene: TRBJ2-4